This TCR beta chain was identified in a study of blood T cells in healthy people across ages. A second roughly 6 to 12 cycle PCR used barcoded and J-beta primers. TCRdb fed the 5' RACE reads into MiXCR, producing one record per CDR3 protein. The data show approximately 900,000 distinct CDR3 sequences, approximately 49% seen once. Whole-study findings and limits: Older age went with lower TCR beta diversity per million T cells, in a roughly linear way.

Trimming took 0 bases from V and 3 from J; bases not matched to a gene: 4. The CDR3 length is 14 residues. The germline V gene encodes CDR1 DFQATT and CDR2 SNEGSKA (reference sequence). Comment on this clonotype: Its antigen is unknown.

The sample was blood. This clonotype was sampled from a young man in good health. The V call is TRBV20-1, the J call TRBJ1-2, with 7 nucleotides matching TRBD1. The CDR3 nucleotides are TGCAGTGCTAGAGATCTCGGGACAGACTATGGCTACACCTTC. Its translation: CSARDLGTDYGYTF.